In its sample, the clone carrying this TCR beta chain was seen a few times. Its matching antigen is unknown. MiXCR, run by TCRdb on the RT-PCR reads, gives a single entry per CDR3 protein. The data show 150,000 or so distinct CDR3 sequences, roughly 10% seen once. These data belong to a study of response to subunit inactivated influenza vaccine. Study observations and caveats: Every seasonal influenza vaccination brings in few new T cells, the authors suggested.

The germline CDR1 and CDR2 sequences are SGHDN and FVKESK. V was pared by 3 bases and J by 0 bases, with 7 bases between. The CDR3 is made up of 14 amino acids. Sequencing used CD8+ T cells sorted from PBMCs, obtained approximately 25 months after vaccination. This receptor was taken from a man between 50 and 75 years old who received an inactivated influenza vaccine. The rearrangement joins TRBV14 to TRBJ2-3; D gene unclear. The CDR3 sequence is CASSQSPSTDTQYF. In DNA, the CDR3 is TGTGCCAGCAGCCAGAGCCCCAGCACAGATACGCAGTATTTT.